This is a list of T cell receptor beta chains from one sample in a study of T cell responses to AZD1222 COVID-19 vaccine. Clones were sequenced by immunoSEQ multiplex PCR, and TCRdb holds only the in-frame ones, with some missing. The sample includes 150,000 to 200,000 clones, 85% to 95% seen only once; the top ten take roughly 9.8%. The sequenced sample was peripheral blood, obtained on day 0 of AZD1222 vaccination. All receptors derive from an adult in good health. The CDR3 runs from the conserved cysteine through the conserved F or W. Each record gives: J gene, clone size, CDR3 length, D gene, V gene, CDR3 DNA, CDR3 protein. D genes are given only for firm matches. Clone size is stated in some rows and not others, as once, few, many or a class when expanded.

J: TRBJ1-1; size: .; length: 14; D: .; V: TRBV28; DNA: TGTGCCAGCAGTTTAGAAGGGGCGGCCACTGAAGCTTTCTTT; CDR3: CASSLEGAATEAFF
J: TRBJ1-1; size: .; length: 14; D: .; V: TRBV7-9; DNA: TGTGCCAGCAGCTTATCTCGTCGAAACACTGAAGCTTTCTTT; CDR3: CASSLSRRNTEAFF
J: TRBJ1-2; size: .; length: 13; D: .; V: TRBV10-3; DNA: TGTGCCATCAGTGAGGGGGAAGTGGGCGGCTACACCTTC; CDR3: CAISEGEVGGYTF
J: TRBJ2-2; size: .; length: 18; D: TRBD2; V: TRBV10-2; DNA: TGCGCCAGCAGTGAGTCGAGCGGGAGGTACGGGAACACCGGGGAGCTGTTTTTT; CDR3: CASSESSGRYGNTGELFF
J: TRBJ2-2; size: .; length: 16; D: TRBD2; V: TRBV27; DNA: TGTGCCAGCAGCCTCCTAGCGGGCGCGAACACCGGGGAGCTGTTTTTT; CDR3: CASSLLAGANTGELFF
J: TRBJ1-1; size: .; length: 17; D: TRBD1; V: TRBV6-2/TRBV6-3; DNA: TGTGCCAGCAGTGACCCACTGACAGGGGGATGGAGCACTGAAGCTTTCTTT; CDR3: CASSDPLTGGWSTEAFF
J: TRBJ2-3; size: .; length: 16; D: TRBD2; V: TRBV6-5; DNA: TGTGCCAGCAGTTCCCGGGGAGCGGGAGGGGGAAGTACGCAGTATTTT; CDR3: CASSSRGAGGGSTQYF
J: TRBJ1-5; size: .; length: 16; D: TRBD1; V: TRBV5-1; DNA: TGCGCCAGCAGTAGGGTTAGGACAGGGTTCAATCAGCCCCAGCATTTT; CDR3: CASSRVRTGFNQPQHF
J: TRBJ2-7; size: .; length: 14; D: TRBD2; V: TRBV27; DNA: TGTGCCAGCAGACCGGGGCTAGCGGGCTACGAGCAGTACTTC; CDR3: CASRPGLAGYEQYF
J: TRBJ2-3; size: .; length: 14; D: .; V: TRBV27; DNA: TGTGCCAGCAGTTGGGTCGCTAGCACAGATACGCAGTATTTT; CDR3: CASSWVASTDTQYF
J: TRBJ1-1; size: .; length: 15; D: .; V: TRBV6-5; DNA: TGTGCCAGCAGTTACTCGAGGGCTCTGAACACTGAAGCTTTCTTT; CDR3: CASSYSRALNTEAFF
J: TRBJ2-4; size: .; length: 13; D: .; V: TRBV6-2/TRBV6-3; DNA: TGTGCCAGCAGTTACGGGACCAAAAACATTCAGTACTTC; CDR3: CASSYGTKNIQYF
J: TRBJ1-4; size: .; length: 15; D: .; V: TRBV30; DNA: TGTGCCTGGAGTGTACCTCGGCAGGGAGATGAAAAACTGTTTTTT; CDR3: CAWSVPRQGDEKLFF
J: TRBJ1-2; size: .; length: 13; D: TRBD1; V: TRBV5-4; DNA: TGTGCCAGCAGGGCCGGACAGGTTTATGGCTACACCTTC; CDR3: CASRAGQVYGYTF
J: TRBJ1-5; size: once; length: 18; D: .; V: TRBV19; DNA: TGTGCCAGTAGTATAACAGGGTCCCTCTCCTATAGCAATCAGCCCCAGCATTTT; CDR3: CASSITGSLSYSNQPQHF
J: TRBJ2-1; size: once; length: 14; D: TRBD2; V: TRBV11-3; DNA: TGTGCCAGCAGCCGGAGCGGGAGGGCACCTGAGCAGTTCTTC; CDR3: CASSRSGRAPEQFF